The sequence of this TCR beta chain was determined in a study of blood T cell repertoires in COVID-19. Overall study context: Some COVID-19 samples were acute and others convalescent; all came from the United States, Italy and Spain. The cDNA or gDNA used as material had been derived from T cells, B-cell-depleted T cells, or PBMCs.

How the authors handled the data: Scientists estimated how many nucleated cells there were by amplifying reference gene primers. TCRdb keeps only in-frame clones here, not all; method: immunoSEQ multiplex PCR. The DNA was the basis for D and trimming; V, J and clone size are from that table. The table includes some 200,000 clones, 84% detected once. Sequenced sample: peripheral blood. This receptor was taken from a man under 40 with active or convalescent COVID-19.

The CDR3 DNA reads as TGCGCCAGCAAACTAGCGGTTAGCACAGATACGCAGTATTTT. This translates into CASKLAVSTDTQYF. This rearrangement joins TRBV5-1 to TRBJ2-3; the match to TRBD2 covers 8 bases. Germline V gene sequence: CDR1 SGHRS, CDR2 YFSETQ. The CDR3 is 14 amino acids. Trimming at V came to 6 bases and at J to 0 bases, leaving 3 bases not matched to a gene. Full variable domain (remainder filled in from reference TRBV5-1 and TRBJ2-3): KAGVTQTPRYLIKTRGQQVTLSCSPISGHRSVSWYQQTPGQGLQFLFEYFSETQRNKGNFPGRFSGRQFSNSRSEMNVSTLELGDSALYLCASKLAVSTDTQYFGPGTRLTVL.